This TCR beta chain stems from a study of blood T cell repertoires in COVID-19. Study context: From the United States, Italy and Spain came samples of acute and convalescent COVID-19. In each case, the material was cDNA or gDNA derived from T cells, B-cell-depleted T cells, or PBMCs.

In the source study's methods: Amplification of reference gene primers provided the estimated nucleated cell counts. Repertoires were generated with immunoSEQ multiplex PCR, while TCRdb's copy carries only in-frame clones and drops some. V and J calls and clone size are those listed in that table; D and trimming were worked out from the DNA. The sample consists of roughly 190,000 clones, roughly three quarters of them appearing once. The sample consisted of peripheral blood. This receptor was obtained from a woman between 50 and 59 years old with active or convalescent COVID-19.

CDR3 in DNA: TGTGCCAGCAGTTACATGAGCACTGAAGCTTTCTTT. Protein product: CASSYMSTEAFF. The chain carries TRBV6-6 and TRBJ1-1; D gene unclear. Trimming removed 2 bases at V and 4 bases at J, with 5 bases between. The germline gives CDR1 MNHNY, CDR2 SVGAGI (reference sequence). The CDR3 covers 12 residues.